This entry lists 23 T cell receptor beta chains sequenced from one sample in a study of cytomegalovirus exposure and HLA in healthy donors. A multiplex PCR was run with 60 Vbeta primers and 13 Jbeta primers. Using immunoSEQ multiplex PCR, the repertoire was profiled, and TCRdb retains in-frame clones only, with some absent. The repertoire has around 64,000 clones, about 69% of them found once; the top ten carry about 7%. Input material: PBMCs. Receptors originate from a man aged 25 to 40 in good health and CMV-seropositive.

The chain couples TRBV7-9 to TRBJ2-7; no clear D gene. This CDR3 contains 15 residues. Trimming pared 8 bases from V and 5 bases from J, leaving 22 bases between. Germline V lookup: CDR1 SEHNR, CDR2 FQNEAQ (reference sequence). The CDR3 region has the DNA TGTGCCAGCCGCCCCTTATCGGCGCTTGCGGACGAGCAGTACTTC. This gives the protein CASRPLSALADEQYF.

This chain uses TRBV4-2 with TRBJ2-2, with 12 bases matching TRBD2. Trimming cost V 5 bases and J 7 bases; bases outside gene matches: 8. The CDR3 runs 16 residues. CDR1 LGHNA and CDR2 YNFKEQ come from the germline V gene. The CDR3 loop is CASSYPSGGAGGELFF. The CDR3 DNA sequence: TGTGCCAGCAGCTACCCTAGCGGGGGGGCCGGCGGGGAGCTGTTTTTT.

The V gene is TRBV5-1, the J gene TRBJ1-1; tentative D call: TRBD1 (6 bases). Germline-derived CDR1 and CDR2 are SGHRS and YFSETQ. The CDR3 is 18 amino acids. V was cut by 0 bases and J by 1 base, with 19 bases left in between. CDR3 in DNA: TGCGCCAGCAGCTTGGAACCGGGGGGGCGGGGTAGGAACACTGAAGCTTTCTTT. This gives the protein CASSLEPGGRGRNTEAFF.

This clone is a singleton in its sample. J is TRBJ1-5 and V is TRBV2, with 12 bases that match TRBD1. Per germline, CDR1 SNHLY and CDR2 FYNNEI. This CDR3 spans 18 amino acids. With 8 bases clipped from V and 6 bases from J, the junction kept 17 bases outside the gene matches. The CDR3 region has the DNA TGTGCCAGCGGCCCCTTAGGGTACGGGACAGGGGGCATTCAGCCCCAGCATTTT. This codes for CASGPLGYGTGGIQPQHF.

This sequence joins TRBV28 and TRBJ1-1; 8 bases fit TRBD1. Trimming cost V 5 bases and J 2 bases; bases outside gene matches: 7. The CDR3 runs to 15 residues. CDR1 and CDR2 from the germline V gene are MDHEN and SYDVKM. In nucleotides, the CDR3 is TGTGCCAGCAGTCCCCAGACAGGGGTAAACACTGAAGCTTTCTTT. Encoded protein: CASSPQTGVNTEAFF.

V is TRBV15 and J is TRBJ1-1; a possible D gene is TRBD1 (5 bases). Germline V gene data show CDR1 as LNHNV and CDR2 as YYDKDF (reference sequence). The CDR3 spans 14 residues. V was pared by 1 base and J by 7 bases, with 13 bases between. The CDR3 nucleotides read TGTGCCACCAGCAGAGGACAGCCGGGCGGTGAAGCTTTCTTT. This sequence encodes CATSRGQPGGEAFF.

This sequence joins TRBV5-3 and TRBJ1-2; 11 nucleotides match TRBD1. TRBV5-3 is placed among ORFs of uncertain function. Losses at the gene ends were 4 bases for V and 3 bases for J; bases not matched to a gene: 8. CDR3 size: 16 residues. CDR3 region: CARSATLGQGDYGYTF. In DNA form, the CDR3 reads TGTGCCAGAAGCGCGACACTGGGACAGGGGGACTATGGCTACACCTTC.

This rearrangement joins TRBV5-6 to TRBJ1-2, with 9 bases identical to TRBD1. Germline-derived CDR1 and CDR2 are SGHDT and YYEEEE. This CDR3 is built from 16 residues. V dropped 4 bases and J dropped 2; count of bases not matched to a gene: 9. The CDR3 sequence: CASSPRTGTGNYGYTF. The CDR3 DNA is TGTGCCAGCAGCCCGAGGACCGGGACAGGGAACTATGGCTACACCTTC.

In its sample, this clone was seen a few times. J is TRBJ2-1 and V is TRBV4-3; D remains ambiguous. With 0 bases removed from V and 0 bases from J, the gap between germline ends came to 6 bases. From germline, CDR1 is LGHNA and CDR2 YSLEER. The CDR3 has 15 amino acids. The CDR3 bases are TGCGCCAGCAGCCAAGATCTGAGCTCCTACAATGAGCAGTTCTTC. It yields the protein CASSQDLSSYNEQFF.

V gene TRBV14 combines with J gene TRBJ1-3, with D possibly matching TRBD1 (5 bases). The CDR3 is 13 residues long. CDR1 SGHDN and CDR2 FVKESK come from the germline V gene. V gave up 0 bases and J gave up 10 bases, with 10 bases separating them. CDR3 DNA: TGTGCCAGCAGCCAAGAAAGGGGTTCGACCATATATTTT. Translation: CASSQERGSTIYF.

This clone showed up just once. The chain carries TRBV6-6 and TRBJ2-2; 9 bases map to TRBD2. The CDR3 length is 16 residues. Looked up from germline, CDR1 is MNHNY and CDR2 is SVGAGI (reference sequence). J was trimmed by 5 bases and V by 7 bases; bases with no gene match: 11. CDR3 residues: CASIGRGLAGTGELFF. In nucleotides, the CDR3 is TGTGCCAGCATTGGAAGGGGACTAGCTGGGACCGGGGAGCTGTTTTTT.

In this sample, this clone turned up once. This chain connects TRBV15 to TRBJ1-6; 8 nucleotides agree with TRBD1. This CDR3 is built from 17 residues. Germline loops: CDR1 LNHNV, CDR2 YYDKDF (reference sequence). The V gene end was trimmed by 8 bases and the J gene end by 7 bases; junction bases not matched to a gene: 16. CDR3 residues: CATRKGELTGANSPLHF. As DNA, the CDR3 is TGTGCCACCCGTAAAGGGGAGCTGACAGGGGCGAATTCACCCCTCCACTTT.

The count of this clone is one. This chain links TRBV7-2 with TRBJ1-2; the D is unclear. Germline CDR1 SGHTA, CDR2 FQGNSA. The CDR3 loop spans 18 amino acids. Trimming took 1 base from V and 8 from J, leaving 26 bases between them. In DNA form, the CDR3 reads TGTGCCAGCAGCTTAGACCAGCGGACGCTGCCACCCAAAGGCGGCTACACCTTC. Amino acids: CASSLDQRTLPPKGGYTF.

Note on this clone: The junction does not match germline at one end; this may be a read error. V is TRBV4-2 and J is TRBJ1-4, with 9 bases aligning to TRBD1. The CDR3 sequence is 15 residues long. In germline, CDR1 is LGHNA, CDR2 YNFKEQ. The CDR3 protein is CTSSGRTGANEKLFF. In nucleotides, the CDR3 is TGTACCAGCAGCGGGCGGACAGGGGCTAATGAAAAACTGTTTTTT.

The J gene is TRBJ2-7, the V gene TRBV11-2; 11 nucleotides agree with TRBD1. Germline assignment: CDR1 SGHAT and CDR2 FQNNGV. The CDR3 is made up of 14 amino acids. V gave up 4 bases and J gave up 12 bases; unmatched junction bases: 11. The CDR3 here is CASSSYELGTGGYF. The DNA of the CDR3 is TGTGCCAGCAGCTCCTACGAACTTGGGACAGGGGGGTACTTC. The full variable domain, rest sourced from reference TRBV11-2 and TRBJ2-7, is EAGVAQSPRYKIIEKRQSVAFWCNPISGHATLYWYQQILGQGPKLLIQFQNNGVVDDSQLPKDRFSAERLKGVDSTLKIQPAKLEDSAVYLCASSSYELGTGGYFGPGTRLTVT.

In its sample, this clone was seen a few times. CDR3 residues: CASSLAPLGSSPLHF. The CDR3 DNA reads as TGTGCCAGCAGCTTGGCCCCTCTGGGCAGTTCACCCCTCCACTTT. The chain couples TRBV5-6 to TRBJ1-6; no clear D. The V end lost 0 bases, the J end lost 9 bases, and 13 bases lay between the germline ends. The CDR3 length is 15 residues. Germline loops: CDR1 SGHDT, CDR2 YYEEEE.

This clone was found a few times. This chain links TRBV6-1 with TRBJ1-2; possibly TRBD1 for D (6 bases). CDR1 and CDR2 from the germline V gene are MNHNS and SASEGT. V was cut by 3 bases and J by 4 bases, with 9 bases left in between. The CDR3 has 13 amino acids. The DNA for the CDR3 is TGTGCCAGCAGTGACAGGGGACGCTATGGCTACACCTTC. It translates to CASSDRGRYGYTF.

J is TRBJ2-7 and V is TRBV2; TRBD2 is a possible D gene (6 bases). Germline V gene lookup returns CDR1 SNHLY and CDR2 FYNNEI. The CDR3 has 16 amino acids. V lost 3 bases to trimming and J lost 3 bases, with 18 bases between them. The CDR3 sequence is CASSEGTAGGGYEQYF. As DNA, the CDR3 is TGTGCCAGCAGTGAGGGTACAGCGGGTGGGGGCTACGAGCAGTACTTC.

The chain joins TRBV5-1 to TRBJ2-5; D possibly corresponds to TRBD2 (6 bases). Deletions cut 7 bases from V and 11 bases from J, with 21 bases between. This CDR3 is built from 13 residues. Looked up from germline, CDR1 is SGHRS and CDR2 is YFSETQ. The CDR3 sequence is CASAGQGPSEQYF. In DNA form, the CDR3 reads TGCGCCAGCGCGGGGCAGGGACCGAGTGAGCAGTACTTC.

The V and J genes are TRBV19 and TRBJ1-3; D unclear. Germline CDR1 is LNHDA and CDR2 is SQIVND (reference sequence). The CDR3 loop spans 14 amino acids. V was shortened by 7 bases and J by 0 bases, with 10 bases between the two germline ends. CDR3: CASIAGSSGNTIYF. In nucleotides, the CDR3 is TGTGCCAGTATCGCAGGAAGCTCTGGAAACACCATATATTTT.

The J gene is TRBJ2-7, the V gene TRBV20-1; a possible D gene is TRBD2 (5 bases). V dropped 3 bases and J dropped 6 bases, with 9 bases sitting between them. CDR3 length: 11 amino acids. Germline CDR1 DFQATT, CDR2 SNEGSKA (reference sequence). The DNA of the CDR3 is TGCAGTGCTAGCGCTCGGGGCGAGCAGTACTTC. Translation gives CSASARGEQYF.

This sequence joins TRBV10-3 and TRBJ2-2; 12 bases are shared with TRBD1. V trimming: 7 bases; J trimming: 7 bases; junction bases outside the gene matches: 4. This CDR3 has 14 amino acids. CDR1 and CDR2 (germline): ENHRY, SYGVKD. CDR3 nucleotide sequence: TGTGCCATCAAGGGACAGGGGGCCGGCGGGGAGCTGTTTTTT. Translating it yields CAIKGQGAGGELFF.

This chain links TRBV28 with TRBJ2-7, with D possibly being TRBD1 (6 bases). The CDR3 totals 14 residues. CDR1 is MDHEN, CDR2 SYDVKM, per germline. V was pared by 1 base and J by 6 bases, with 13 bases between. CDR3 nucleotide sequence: TGTGCCAGCAGTTTATCGACTACAGGGTGCGAGCAGTACTTC. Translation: CASSLSTTGCEQYF.